Listed below are T cell receptor beta chains from one sample, sequenced in a study of siplizumab effects on memory and regulatory T cells. Assay used: immunoSEQ multiplex PCR; TCRdb lists only in-frame clones, some missing. The data show 80,000 to 95,000 clones, 85% to 95% seen once. Sequences were obtained from CD8+ T cells sorted from blood. The receptors derive from a human donor in good health. Each CDR3 is given with its conserved first and last residue. The order of the fields is CDR3 length, V gene, D gene, J gene, clone size, CDR3 DNA, CDR3 protein. The D gene is left open where the match is weak. Rows may omit the clone size; those that give it use once, few, many or a size class.

16	TRBV4-1	.	TRBJ2-5	.	TGCGCCAGCAGCCGTTCCCAGACAGGCTCCCAAGAGACCCAGTACTTC	CASSRSQTGSQETQYF
13	TRBV27	.	TRBJ2-7	.	TGTGCCAGCAGTTTATTCGCCGGGTACGAGCAGTACTTC	CASSLFAGYEQYF
15	TRBV19	TRBD2	TRBJ2-1	.	TGTGCCAGTAGTCGGACTAGCGGGAGGTATAATGAGCAGTTCTTC	CASSRTSGRYNEQFF
16	TRBV7-9	.	TRBJ2-7	.	TGTGCCAGCAGTTCTACTCGGACAAGTAGCTCCTACGAGCAGTACTTC	CASSSTRTSSSYEQYF
12	TRBV7-9	.	TRBJ2-2	.	TGTGCCAGCAGTTATTACACCGGGGAGCTGTTTTTT	CASSYYTGELFF
13	TRBV5-6	.	TRBJ2-5	once	TGTGCCAGCAGCCTCGGGGGCTCGGAGACCCAGTACTTC	CASSLGGSETQYF
18	TRBV7-9	TRBD2	TRBJ2-3	.	TGTGCCAGCAGCCCAAAAGACGTACTGGCGGGAGGGCCAGATACGCAGTATTTT	CASSPKDVLAGGPDTQYF
16	TRBV7-8	TRBD1	TRBJ2-3	.	TGTGCCAGCAGCTTAGGGACAGGGGGCAGAACAGATACGCAGTATTTT	CASSLGTGGRTDTQYF
12	TRBV19	TRBD1	TRBJ1-4	.	TGTGCCAGTACCACAGGGGTTGAAAAACTGTTTTTT	CASTTGVEKLFF
13	TRBV11-2	.	TRBJ2-1	.	TGTGCCAGCAGCTCAGGGGGGGGGAATGAGCAGTTCTTC	CASSSGGGNEQFF
12	TRBV14	.	TRBJ1-1	.	TGTGCCAGCAGCCAATTCGACAGGGAAGCTTTCTTT	CASSQFDREAFF
14	TRBV7-9	TRBD2	TRBJ2-7	.	TGTGCCAGCAGCAGCCGGGACTACGTCTACGAGCAGTACTTC	CASSSRDYVYEQYF
13	TRBV28	TRBD1	TRBJ1-1	few	TGTGCCAGCAGTTTCACAGGGGGCACTGAAGCTTTCTTT	CASSFTGGTEAFF
14	TRBV28	.	TRBJ2-2	.	TGTGCCAGCATAGGCGAAACGAACACCGGGGAGCTGTTTTTT	CASIGETNTGELFF
14	TRBV27	.	TRBJ2-7	.	TGTGCCAGCAGTTCCCCTCGGGCCGTCTACGAGCAGTACTTC	CASSSPRAVYEQYF
14	TRBV29-1	.	TRBJ2-7	once	TGCAGCGTTGAAGTTGAGGACAAGGGGTACGAGCAGTACTTC	CSVEVEDKGYEQYF
12	TRBV7-9	.	TRBJ2-3	.	TGTGCCAGCAGCTCAGGGGTAGATACGCAGTATTTT	CASSSGVDTQYF
15	TRBV19	TRBD1	TRBJ2-7	once	TGTGCCAGTAGTCTGGGGACAGGGATCTCCTACGAGCAGTACTTC	CASSLGTGISYEQYF
17	TRBV19	TRBD1	TRBJ1-5	.	TGTGCCAGTAGTTGGACAGGGACGATCTATAGCAATCAGCCCCAGCATTTT	CASSWTGTIYSNQPQHF
15	TRBV15	.	TRBJ1-2	.	TGTGCCACCAGCAGAGAGGCAGGAGTCAACTATGGCTACACCTTC	CATSREAGVNYGYTF
14	TRBV19	TRBD1	TRBJ2-7	.	TGTGCCAGTAGTCATGGGACAGGGAGATACGAGCAGTACTTC	CASSHGTGRYEQYF
14	TRBV6-6	.	TRBJ2-7	.	TGTGCCAGCAGTTACGCACTAGACCCCTACGAGCAGTACTTC	CASSYALDPYEQYF
15	TRBV7-8	.	TRBJ2-1	.	TGTGCCAGCAGCTTAGCGCTGGTCAGGCGCTATGAGCAGTTCTTC	CASSLALVRRYEQFF
17	TRBV5-6	TRBD2	TRBJ2-1	.	TGTGCCAGCAGCTGGCGTGATGGACTAGCGGGAAACAATGAGCAGTTCTTC	CASSWRDGLAGNNEQFF
14	TRBV7-6	.	TRBJ2-5	.	TGTGCCAGCAGCTTAGTTCCAGGGGAAGAGACCCAGTACTTC	CASSLVPGEETQYF
16	TRBV27	.	TRBJ1-3	.	TGTGCCAGCAGCTCAAACCCGGGGTTTGACGGAAACACCATATATTTT	CASSSNPGFDGNTIYF
12	TRBV2	.	TRBJ2-7	.	TGTGCCAGCAGTCTCCGCCTTGTCGAGCAGTACTTC	CASSLRLVEQYF
15	TRBV5-4	.	TRBJ2-1	.	TGTGCCAGCAGCTTGGTGCAGCCTGGGTACAATGAGCAGTTCTTC	CASSLVQPGYNEQFF
13	TRBV19	.	TRBJ2-7	.	TGTGCCAGTAGTCCCCGTGGGGACTACGAGCAGTACTTC	CASSPRGDYEQYF
13	TRBV25-1	.	TRBJ2-5	.	TGTGCCAGCAGTCCGGACAGTTCTGAGACCCAGTACTTC	CASSPDSSETQYF
14	TRBV28	TRBD1	TRBJ1-1	.	TGTGCCAGCACCCTGGGGACAGGCTCCACTGAAGCTTTCTTT	CASTLGTGSTEAFF
16	TRBV7-9	.	TRBJ2-7	.	TGTGCCAGCAGCTTTCCCCAGTCCAGCCTACCCTACGAGCAGTACTTC	CASSFPQSSLPYEQYF
14	TRBV19	.	TRBJ1-4	.	TGTGCCAGTAGTATGAGACAGTTTAATGAAAAACTGTTTTTT	CASSMRQFNEKLFF
14	TRBV13	TRBD1	TRBJ1-1	.	TGTGCCAGCAGCGACCAGGGGGAAGAAACTGAAGCTTTCTTT	CASSDQGEETEAFF
14	TRBV6-5	.	TRBJ2-2	.	TGTGCCAGCAGTCAAGGACCGAACACCGGGGAGCTGTTTTTT	CASSQGPNTGELFF
13	TRBV12-5	.	TRBJ1-1	.	TGTGCTAGTGGTCGGACGGTGAACACTGAAGCTTTCTTT	CASGRTVNTEAFF
16	TRBV7-8	.	TRBJ2-7	once	TGTGCCAGCAGCCTCTTCCCTTTGGACGCCCCCTACGAGCAGTACTTC	CASSLFPLDAPYEQYF
15	TRBV9	.	TRBJ1-1	.	TGTGCCAGCAGCGCAACCCCGGGAAAGAACACTGAAGCTTTCTTT	CASSATPGKNTEAFF
17	TRBV7-9	.	TRBJ1-5	.	TGTGCCAGCAGTGATAGGGTGATATTTAATAGCAATCAGCCCCAGCATTTT	CASSDRVIFNSNQPQHF
14	TRBV11-2	TRBD2	TRBJ2-7	.	TGTGCCAGCAGCTCAGCGACTAGCGGGAACGAGCAGTACTTC	CASSSATSGNEQYF
16	TRBV10-2	TRBD2	TRBJ2-7	.	TGCGCCAGCAGGGACCCCTGGCGGGAGTTTGCTGGCGAGCAGTACTTC	CASRDPWREFAGEQYF
15	TRBV5-6	.	TRBJ1-5	.	TGTGCCAGCAGCTCGACAGGAGATAGCAATCAGCCCCAGCATTTT	CASSSTGDSNQPQHF
16	TRBV2	TRBD1	TRBJ2-1	.	TGTGCCAGCAGTGAACGGACAGGGGGCTGGTACAATGAGCAGTTCTTC	CASSERTGGWYNEQFF
15	TRBV7-3	.	TRBJ2-2	.	TGTGCCAGCAGGGATTCAGGGTACAACACCGGGGAGCTGTTTTTT	CASRDSGYNTGELFF
11	TRBV29-1	.	TRBJ2-1	.	TGCAGCGTTAACCAGGGAAATGAGCAGTTCTTC	CSVNQGNEQFF
14	TRBV12-5	.	TRBJ1-4	.	TGTGCTAGTGGTTTCGGGGGCGCAAAAGAAAAACTGTTTTTT	CASGFGGAKEKLFF
13	TRBV6-5	.	TRBJ2-3	.	TGTGCCAGCAGTCTGGTTACCTCGGATACGCAGTATTTT	CASSLVTSDTQYF
11	TRBV11-2	.	TRBJ1-1	.	TGTGCCAGCAGTCGGGTTGCTGAAGCTTTCTTT	CASSRVAEAFF
20	TRBV28	.	TRBJ2-1	.	TGTGCCAGCGAAGGACCGGACAGCCGGGGAAGAACTAGCTCCTACAATGAGCAGTTCTTC	CASEGPDSRGRTSSYNEQFF
13	TRBV25-1	.	TRBJ2-5	.	TGTGCCAGCAGAAGGGTGGGAGAGGAGACCCAGTACTTC	CASRRVGEETQYF
13	TRBV19	.	TRBJ1-2	once	TGTGCCAGTAGTATAGGGCAGGGCTATGGCTACACCTTC	CASSIGQGYGYTF
15	TRBV11-2	TRBD2	TRBJ2-1	.	TGTGCCAGCAGCGGGACTAGCGGGAGGGACCATGAGCAGTTCTTC	CASSGTSGRDHEQFF
14	TRBV11-2	.	TRBJ2-3	.	TGTGCCAGCATCCACGGAAGGTTAGGAGATACGCAGTATTTT	CASIHGRLGDTQYF
13	TRBV6-5	.	TRBJ2-7	.	TGTGCCAGCAGTGCGGGCTACACCTACGAGCAGTACTTC	CASSAGYTYEQYF
17	TRBV4-1	.	TRBJ2-2	.	TGCGCCAGCAGCCAAGCAGACAGGCCGCCGGACACCGGGGAGCTGTTTTTT	CASSQADRPPDTGELFF
14	TRBV19	.	TRBJ2-7	few	TGTGCCAGTAGTATATCCGGGGGGCCCTACGAGCAGTACTTC	CASSISGGPYEQYF
11	TRBV7-9	.	TRBJ2-7	.	TGTGCCAGTCGGGTTGGCAACGAGCAGTACTTC	CASRVGNEQYF